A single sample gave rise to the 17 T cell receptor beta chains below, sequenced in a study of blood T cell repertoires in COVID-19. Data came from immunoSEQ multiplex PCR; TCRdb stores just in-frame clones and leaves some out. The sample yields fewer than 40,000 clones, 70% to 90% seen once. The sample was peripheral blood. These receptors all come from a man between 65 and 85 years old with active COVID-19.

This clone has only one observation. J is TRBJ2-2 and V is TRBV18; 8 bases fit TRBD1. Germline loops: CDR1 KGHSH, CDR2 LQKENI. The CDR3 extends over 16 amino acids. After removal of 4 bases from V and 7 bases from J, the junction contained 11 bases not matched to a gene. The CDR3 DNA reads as TGTGCCAGCTCACTTTCACGACAGGGGCCGAACGGGGAGCTGTTTTTT. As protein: CASSLSRQGPNGELFF.

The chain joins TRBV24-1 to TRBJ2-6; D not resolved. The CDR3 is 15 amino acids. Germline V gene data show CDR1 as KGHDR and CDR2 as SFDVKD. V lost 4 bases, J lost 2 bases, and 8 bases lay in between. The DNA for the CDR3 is TGTGCCACCAGTGAGCAAGCCGCTGGGGCCAACGTCCTGACTTTC. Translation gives CATSEQAAGANVLTF.

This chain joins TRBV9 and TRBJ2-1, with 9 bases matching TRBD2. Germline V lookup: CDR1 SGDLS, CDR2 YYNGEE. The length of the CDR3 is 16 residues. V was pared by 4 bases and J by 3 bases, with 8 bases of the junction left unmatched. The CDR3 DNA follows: TGTGCCAGCAGCTCCCTCAGCGGGGGGCACTACAATGAGCAGTTCTTC. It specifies CASSSLSGGHYNEQFF. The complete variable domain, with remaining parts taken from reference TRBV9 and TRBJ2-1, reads DSGVTQTPKHLITATGQRVTLRCSPRSGDLSVYWYQQSLDQGLQFLIQYYNGEERAKGNILERFSAQQFPDLHSELNLSSLELGDSALYFCASSSLSGGHYNEQFFGPGTRLTVL.

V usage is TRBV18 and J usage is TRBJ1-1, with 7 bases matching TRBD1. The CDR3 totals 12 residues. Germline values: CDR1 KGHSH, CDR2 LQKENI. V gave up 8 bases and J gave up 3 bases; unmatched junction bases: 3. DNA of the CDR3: TGTGCCAGCCTAGACAGGGACACTGAAGCTTTCTTT. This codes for CASLDRDTEAFF.

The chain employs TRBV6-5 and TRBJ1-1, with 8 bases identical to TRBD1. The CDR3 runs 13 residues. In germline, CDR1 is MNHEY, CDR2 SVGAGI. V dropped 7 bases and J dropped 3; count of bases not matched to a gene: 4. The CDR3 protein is CASKRQGYTEAFF. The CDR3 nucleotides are TGTGCCAGCAAAAGACAGGGGTACACTGAAGCTTTCTTT.

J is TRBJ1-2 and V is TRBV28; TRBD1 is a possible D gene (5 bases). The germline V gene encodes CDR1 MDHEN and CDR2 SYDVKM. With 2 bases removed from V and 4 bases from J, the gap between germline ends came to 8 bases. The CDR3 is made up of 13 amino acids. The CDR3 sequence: CASSLRGGYGYTF. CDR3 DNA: TGTGCCAGCAGTTTAAGGGGTGGCTATGGCTACACCTTC.

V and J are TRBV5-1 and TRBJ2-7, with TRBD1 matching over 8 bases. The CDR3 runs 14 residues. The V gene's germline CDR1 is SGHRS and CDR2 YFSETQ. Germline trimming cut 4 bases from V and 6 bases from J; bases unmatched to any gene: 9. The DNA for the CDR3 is TGCGCCAGCAGCGAGAGCGGACAGGGATTCGAGCAGTACTTC. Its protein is CASSESGQGFEQYF. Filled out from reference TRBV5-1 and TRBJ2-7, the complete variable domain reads KAGVTQTPRYLIKTRGQQVTLSCSPISGHRSVSWYQQTPGQGLQFLFEYFSETQRNKGNFPGRFSGRQFSNSRSEMNVSTLELGDSALYLCASSESGQGFEQYFGPGTRLTVT.

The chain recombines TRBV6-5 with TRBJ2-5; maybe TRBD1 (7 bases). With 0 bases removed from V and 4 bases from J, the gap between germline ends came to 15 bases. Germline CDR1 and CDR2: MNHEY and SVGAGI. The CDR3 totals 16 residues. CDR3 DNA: TGTGCCAGCAGTTACTCGCGCGCGGGACAGAGAGAGACCCAGTACTTC. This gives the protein CASSYSRAGQRETQYF.

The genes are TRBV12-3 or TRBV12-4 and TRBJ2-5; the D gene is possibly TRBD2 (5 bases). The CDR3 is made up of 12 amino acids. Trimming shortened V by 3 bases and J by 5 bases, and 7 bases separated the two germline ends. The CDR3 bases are TGTGCCAGCAGTTTTAAGCGGGAGACCCAGTACTTC. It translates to CASSFKRETQYF.

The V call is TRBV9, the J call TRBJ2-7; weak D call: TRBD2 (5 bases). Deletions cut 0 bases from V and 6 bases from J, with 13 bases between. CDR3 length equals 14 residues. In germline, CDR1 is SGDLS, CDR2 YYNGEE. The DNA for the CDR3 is TGTGCCAGCAGCGTAGGAGGGCCTAGCTCCGAGCAGTACTTC. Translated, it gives CASSVGGPSSEQYF.

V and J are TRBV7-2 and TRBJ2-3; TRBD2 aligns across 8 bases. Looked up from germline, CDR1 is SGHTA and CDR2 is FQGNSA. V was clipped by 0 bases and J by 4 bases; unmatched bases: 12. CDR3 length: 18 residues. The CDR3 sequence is CASSLALVAGTTADTQYF. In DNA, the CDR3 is TGTGCCAGCAGCTTAGCGTTGGTAGCGGGGACCACAGCAGATACGCAGTATTTT. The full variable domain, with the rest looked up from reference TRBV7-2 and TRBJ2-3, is GAGVSQSPSNKVTEKGKDVELRCDPISGHTALYWYRQSLGQGLEFLIYFQGNSAPDKSGLPSDRFSAERTGGSVSTLTIQRTQQEDSAVYLCASSLALVAGTTADTQYFGPGTRLTVL.

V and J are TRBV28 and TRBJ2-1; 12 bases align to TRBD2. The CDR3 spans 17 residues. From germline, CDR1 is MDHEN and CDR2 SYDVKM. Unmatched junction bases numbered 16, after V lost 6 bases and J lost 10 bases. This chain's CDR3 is CASSQPQASGRVGEQFF. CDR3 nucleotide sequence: TGTGCCAGCAGCCAACCCCAGGCTAGCGGGAGGGTCGGGGAGCAGTTCTTC.

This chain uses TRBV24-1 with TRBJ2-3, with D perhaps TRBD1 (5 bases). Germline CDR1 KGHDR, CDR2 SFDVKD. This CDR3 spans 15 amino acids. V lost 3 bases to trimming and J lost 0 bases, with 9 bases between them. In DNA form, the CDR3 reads TGTGCCACCAGTGATCAGGGTTGGAGCACAGATACGCAGTATTTT. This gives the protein CATSDQGWSTDTQYF.

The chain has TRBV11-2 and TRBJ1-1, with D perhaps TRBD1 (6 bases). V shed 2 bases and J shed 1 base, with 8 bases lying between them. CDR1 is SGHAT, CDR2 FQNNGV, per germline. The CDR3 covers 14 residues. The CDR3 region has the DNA TGTGCCAGCAGCTTAATACAGGGGAACACTGAAGCTTTCTTT. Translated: CASSLIQGNTEAFF.

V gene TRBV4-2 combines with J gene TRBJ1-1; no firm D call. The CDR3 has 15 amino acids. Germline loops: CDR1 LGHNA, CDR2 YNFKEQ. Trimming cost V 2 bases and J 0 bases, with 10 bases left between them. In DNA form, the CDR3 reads TGTGCCAGCAGCCAATATGTGGAGATGAACACTGAAGCTTTCTTT. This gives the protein CASSQYVEMNTEAFF.

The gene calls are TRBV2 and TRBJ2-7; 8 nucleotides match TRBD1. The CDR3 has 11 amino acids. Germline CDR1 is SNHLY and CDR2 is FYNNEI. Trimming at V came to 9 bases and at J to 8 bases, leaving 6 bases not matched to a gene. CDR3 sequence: CASRGQGKQYF. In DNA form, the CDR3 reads TGTGCCAGTAGAGGACAGGGTAAGCAGTACTTC.

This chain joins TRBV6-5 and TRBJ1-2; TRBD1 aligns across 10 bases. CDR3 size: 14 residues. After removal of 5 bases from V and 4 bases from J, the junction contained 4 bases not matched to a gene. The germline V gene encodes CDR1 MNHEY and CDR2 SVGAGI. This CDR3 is CASSRDRGPYGYTF. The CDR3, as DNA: TGTGCCAGCAGTCGGGACAGGGGCCCCTATGGCTACACCTTC.